These T cell receptor beta chains were read from a single sample in a study of T cell repertoires in ileal Crohn's disease. The repertoire was sequenced with immunoSEQ multiplex PCR; TCRdb's copy has only in-frame clones and lacks some. The data show around 7,500 clones, 55% to 75% seen once. Input material: ileal tissue. These receptors were taken from an adult with Crohn's disease. Both conserved end residues are part of each CDR3. D genes are given only for firm matches. Only part of the rows carry a size: once, few, many, or a class if the clone is expanded.

>TRBD2|few|TRBJ2-3|TRBV6-6
CASSSGLRGAGDTQYF
TGTGCCAGCAGCTCTGGCCTGCGGGGGGCCGGGGATACGCAGTATTTT
>.|.|TRBJ2-6|TRBV30
CAWSVGQSGANVLTF
TGTGCCTGGAGCGTCGGGCAGTCTGGGGCCAACGTCCTGACTTTC
>.|.|TRBJ1-5|TRBV7-2
CASSLTRVGYQPQHF
TGTGCCAGCAGCTTAACCAGGGTAGGATACCAGCCCCAGCATTTT
>.|once|TRBJ2-1|TRBV5-1
CASSLGAGEQFF
TGCGCCAGCAGCCTGGGGGCGGGTGAGCAGTTCTTC
>TRBD2|.|TRBJ2-3|TRBV7-9
CASSLVSGGTDTQYF
TGTGCCAGCAGCTTAGTGAGCGGGGGGACAGATACGCAGTATTTT
>.|once|TRBJ2-2|TRBV10-2
CASGQGRSNTGELFF
TGCGCCAGCGGGCAGGGGCGCTCGAACACCGGGGAGCTGTTTTTT
>.|.|TRBJ1-1|TRBV6-5
CASRPDTNTEAFF
TGTGCCAGCAGGCCCGATACTAACACTGAAGCTTTCTTT
>.|.|TRBJ1-1|TRBV29-1
CSVEFGQVNTEAFF
TGCAGCGTTGAGTTCGGGCAGGTCAACACTGAAGCTTTCTTT
>.|once|TRBJ1-5|TRBV28
CASSLQGNQPQHF
TGTGCCAGCAGCTTACAGGGCAATCAGCCCCAGCATTTT
>TRBD1|.|TRBJ1-1|TRBV11-2
CASSATTGGAGEAFF
TGTGCCAGCAGCGCGACCACAGGGGGCGCGGGCGAAGCTTTCTTT
>.|.|TRBJ1-1|TRBV28
CASSKARERMNTEAFF
TGTGCCAGCAGTAAGGCAAGAGAGAGGATGAACACTGAAGCTTTCTTT
>TRBD2|.|TRBJ2-1|TRBV4-1
CASSPEAGASYNEQFF
TGCGCCAGCAGCCCCGAAGCGGGGGCCTCCTACAATGAGCAGTTCTTC
>.|.|TRBJ2-7|TRBV6-6
CASSYSQRTIYEQYF
TGTGCCAGCAGTTACTCGCAACGGACGATCTACGAGCAGTACTTC
>.|.|TRBJ1-5|TRBV20-1
CSAPHMGPQHF
TGCAGTGCTCCACATATGGGGCCCCAGCATTTT
>TRBD2|once|TRBJ2-1|TRBV28
CASSPSTSGRWNEQFF
TGTGCCAGCAGTCCCAGTACTAGCGGGAGGTGGAATGAGCAGTTCTTC
>TRBD1|.|TRBJ2-3|TRBV6-5
CASSREYQGVTQYF
TGTGCCAGCAGCCGAGAGTACCAGGGGGTGACGCAGTATTTT
>.|.|TRBJ2-7|TRBV28
CASSVPGQVGHEQYF
TGTGCCAGCAGTGTACCTGGGCAGGTCGGCCACGAGCAGTACTTC
>.|few|TRBJ1-6|TRBV4-1
CASSQVPSYGQGSSYNSPLHF
TGCGCCAGCAGCCAAGTCCCCTCCTACGGGCAGGGGAGCTCCTATAATTCACCCCTCCACTTT
>.|.|TRBJ1-1|TRBV19
CASTQRGFAEAFF
TGTGCCAGTACTCAGCGGGGTTTCGCTGAAGCTTTCTTT
>.|once|TRBJ2-7|TRBV7-8
CASSPRDGGTSYEQYF
TGTGCCAGCAGCCCAAGGGACGGCGGGACTTCGTACGAGCAGTACTTC
>.|once|TRBJ2-7|TRBV29-1
CSVEDNRESYEQYF
TGCAGCGTTGAGGATAACAGGGAGTCGTACGAGCAGTACTTC
>.|.|TRBJ2-2|TRBV7-2
CASSLQQGNTGELFF
TGTGCCAGCAGCTTGCAGCAGGGAAACACCGGGGAGCTGTTTTTT
>.|.|TRBJ2-7|TRBV28
CATSTRINEQYF
TGTGCCACCTCAACCCGGATAAACGAGCAGTACTTC
>TRBD1|few|TRBJ1-1|TRBV2
CASTTGYRAFF
TGTGCCAGCACGACAGGGTATAGGGCTTTCTTT
>TRBD1|few|TRBJ1-4|TRBV5-6
CASSLKGAATNEKLFF
TGTGCCAGCAGCTTGAAGGGGGCGGCAACTAATGAAAAACTGTTTTTT
>TRBD1|.|TRBJ2-2|TRBV2
CATQGQGGPAGELFF
TGTGCCACCCAAGGACAGGGGGGTCCTGCCGGGGAGCTGTTTTTT
>.|once|TRBJ2-3|TRBV7-6
CASSFQGEGTQYF
TGTGCCAGCAGCTTCCAGGGGGAGGGTACGCAGTATTTT
>.|.|TRBJ1-1|TRBV18
CASSPDSLNTEAFF
TGTGCCAGCTCACCGGACAGTTTGAACACTGAAGCTTTCTTT
>.|few|TRBJ1-5|TRBV19
CASSGAGLSNQPQHF
TGTGCCAGTAGTGGTGCCGGGCTGAGCAATCAGCCCCAGCATTTT
>TRBD2|.|TRBJ2-1|TRBV7-2
CASSLVTSGPYNEQFF
TGTGCCAGCAGCTTGGTGACTAGCGGACCTTACAATGAGCAGTTCTTC
>.|.|TRBJ1-2|TRBV6-4
CASLYRYGYTF
TGTGCCAGCCTTTACAGATATGGCTACACCTTC
>.|.|TRBJ1-1|TRBV28
CASRFRGGGTRTEAFF
TGTGCCAGCCGGTTCAGGGGTGGAGGAACAAGGACTGAAGCTTTCTTT
>.|.|TRBJ2-5|TRBV28
CASSFVETQETQYF
TGTGCCAGCAGTTTCGTCGAAACTCAAGAGACCCAGTACTTC
>.|few|TRBJ2-7|TRBV7-2
CASSFRAGTRVSYEQYF
TGTGCCAGCAGCTTTAGAGCCGGTACCAGGGTGTCCTACGAGCAGTACTTC
>TRBD1|few|TRBJ1-4|TRBV19
CASSTQGSDEKLFF
TGTGCCAGTAGTACACAGGGGTCAGATGAAAAACTGTTTTTT
>.|.|TRBJ1-1|TRBV6-1
CASSESDTPLNTEAFF
TGTGCCAGCAGTGAATCCGACACCCCTCTGAACACTGAAGCTTTCTTT
>.|once|TRBJ2-7|TRBV5-4
CASSGDSYEQYF
TGTGCCAGCAGCGGTGATTCCTACGAGCAGTACTTC